This TCR beta chain was recorded in a study of identical twins. Germline assignment: CDR1 KGHSH and CDR2 LQKENI. The CDR3 covers 16 residues. The ends lost 2 bases at V and 7 bases at J; junction bases unmatched: 10. A universal primer site was created by template switching, with the cDNA bearing unique molecular identifiers. TCRdb ran MiXCR on the 5' RACE reads and lists one entry per CDR3 protein. The sample yields some 900,000 distinct CDR3 sequences, roughly an eighth seen once. Notes on the study in general: Instead of following the same donors, the conclusions were based on cross-sectional statistical analysis.

In this sample, this clonotype turned up a few times. Its antigen is still unknown. These same data were also listed under a study on yellow fever vaccine responses in identical twins.

The receptor was derived from a woman aged 18-29 years in good health. This chain connects TRBV18 to TRBJ1-1; 10 bases match TRBD1. What was sequenced was PBMCs. CDR3 DNA: TGTGCCAGCTCACCATCTGGACAGGGGGTTACCCGTGAAGCTTTCTTT. Translated, it gives CASSPSGQGVTREAFF.